Below, 2 T cell receptor beta chains from the same sample are listed, as sequenced in a study of tumor-infiltrating lymphocytes in oesophageal squamous cell carcinoma. From the PCR reads, TCRdb called clonotypes with MiXCR, one entry per CDR3 protein. Here the sample spans around 18,000 distinct CDR3 sequences, under 45% being singletons. Sequencing input: esophageal tumor tissue. These receptors were obtained from a male donor with esophageal squamous cell carcinoma.

Regarding this clonotype: No DNA is shown, since the ends of the CDR3 on it are uncertain; the CDR3 is the one TCRdb lists. The gene calls are TRBV5-3 and TRBJ2-6; no check of the table's D call, TRBD1, against the DNA was made. TRBV5-3 qualifies as an ORF whose function is uncertain. The CDR3 totals 16 residues, both ends included. CDR3 residues: CARSLRQGDGGLHLRF.

Turning to this clonotype: Sequence at one end of the junction differs from germline and may be a read error. CDR3 in DNA: TGTGTCAGCTCACCCTATATCGCGAGGGGCAATGAGCAGTACTTC. This gives the protein CVSSPYIARGNEQYF. The chain is built from TRBV18 and TRBJ2-5; D is possibly TRBD1 or TRBD2 (5 bases each). The germline V gene has CDR1 KGHSH and CDR2 LQKENI. This CDR3 is 15 amino acids long. Full variable domain (rest looked up from reference TRBV18 and TRBJ2-5): NAGVMQNPRHLVRRRGQEARLRCSPMKGHSHVYWYRQLPEEGLKFMVYLQKENIIDESGMPKERFSAEFPKEGPSILRIQQVVRGDSAAYFCVSSPYIARGNEQYFGPGTRLLVL.